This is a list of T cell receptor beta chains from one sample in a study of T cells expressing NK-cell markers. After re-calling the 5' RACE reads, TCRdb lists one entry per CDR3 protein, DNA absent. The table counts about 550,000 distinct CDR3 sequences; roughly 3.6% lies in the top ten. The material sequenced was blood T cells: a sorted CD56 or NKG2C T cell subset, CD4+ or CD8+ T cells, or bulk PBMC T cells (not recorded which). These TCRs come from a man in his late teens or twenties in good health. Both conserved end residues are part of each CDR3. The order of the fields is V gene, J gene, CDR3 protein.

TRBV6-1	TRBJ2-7	CASARDGDYEQYF
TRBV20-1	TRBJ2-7	CSGGGRALGEQYF
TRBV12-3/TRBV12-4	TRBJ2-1	CASSSAGGPSYNEQFF
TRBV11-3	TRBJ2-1	CASSSRLAGGHEQFF
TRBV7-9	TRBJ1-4	CASSFPQGGEKLFF
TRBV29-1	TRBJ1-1	CSATGGTEAFF
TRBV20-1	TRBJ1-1	CSAPGQLSLLGEAFF
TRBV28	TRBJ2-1	CASNIRLAGAREQFF
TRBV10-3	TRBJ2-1	CAISGGGGLAGEQFF
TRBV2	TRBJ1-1	CASSEYMRGAFF
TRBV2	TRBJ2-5	CASKSTGNLETQYF
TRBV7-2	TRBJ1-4	CASSLVWGQGNEKLFF
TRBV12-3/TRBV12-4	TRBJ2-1	CASSKGPDYSEQFF
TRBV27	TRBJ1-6	CASSSSGPNSPLHF
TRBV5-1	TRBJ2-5	CASSLYGQGGETQYF
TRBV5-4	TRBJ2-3	CASSLAGGTSGQKTSTDTQYF
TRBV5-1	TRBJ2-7	CASSLEGTGADEQYF
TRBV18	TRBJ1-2	CASSPTGIYGYTF
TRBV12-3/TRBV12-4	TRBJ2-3	CASRPGLAGEGDTQYF
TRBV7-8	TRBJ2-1	CASSPGTGENEQFF
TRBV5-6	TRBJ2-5	CASSLRWEGRKTQYF
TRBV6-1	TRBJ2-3	CASSNPRETTDTQYF
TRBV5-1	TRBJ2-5	CASSLGKETQYF
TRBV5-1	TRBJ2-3	CASSLGDGSTDTQYF
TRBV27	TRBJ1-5	CASSPTAYSNQPQHF
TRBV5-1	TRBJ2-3	CASSLWPSGGGTDTQYF
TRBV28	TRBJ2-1	CASSLFGAGVLNEQFF
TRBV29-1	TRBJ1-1	CSVVGRFSPEAFF
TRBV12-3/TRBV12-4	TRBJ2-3	CASSLGFRATQYF
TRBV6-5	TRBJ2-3	CASSYQGTQYF
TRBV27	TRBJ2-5	CASSFSGLAWETQYF
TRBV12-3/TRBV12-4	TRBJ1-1	CASTLDGVPITPFF
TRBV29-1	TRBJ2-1	CSVEQGSSEQFF
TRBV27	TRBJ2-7	CASSSDRGLGYEQYF
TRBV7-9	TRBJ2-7	CASSSAGTSGRREQYF
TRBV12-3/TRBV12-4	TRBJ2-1	CASSLLPGRVPNEQFF
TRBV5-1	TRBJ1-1	CASSLVGRFMNTEAFF
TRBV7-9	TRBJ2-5	CASNLFRGRVGETQYF
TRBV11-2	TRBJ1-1	CASSLVDSYTEAFF
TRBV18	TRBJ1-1	CASSAGTGGAGTEAFF
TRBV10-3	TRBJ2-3	CAISASTGDDTQYF
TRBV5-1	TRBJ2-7	CASSLDGTGFPYEQYF
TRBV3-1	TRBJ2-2	CASTGTLNTGELFF
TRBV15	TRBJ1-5	CATSRDLGGPMVYSNQPQHF
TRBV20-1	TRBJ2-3	CSARPPGLAGDTQYF
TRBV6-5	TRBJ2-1	CASSYRLGSSYNEQFF
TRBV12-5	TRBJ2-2	CASGPGGTNTGELFF
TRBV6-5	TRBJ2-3	CASSYSRLSSSTDTQYF